One and the same sample provided the 20 T cell receptor beta chains below, sequenced in a study of monozygotic twins with inflammatory bowel disease. TCRdb reprocessed the 5' RACE reads; each CDR3 protein has one entry and no DNA is given. In total, the table holds some 300,000 distinct CDR3 sequences. What was sequenced was blood. Receptors were obtained from a human donor with ulcerative colitis or Crohn's disease, or a healthy co-twin of an affected twin (not recorded which).

This chain uses TRBV7-2 with TRBJ2-1; TCRdb lists TRBD1, though no DNA is available to test this call. Germline V lookup: CDR1 SGHTA, CDR2 FQGNSA. There are 15 residues in the CDR3. The CDR3 spells CASSWTGRAHNEQFF.

The genes are TRBV5-1 and TRBJ1-3; TCRdb names TRBD1, which stays unverified in the absence of DNA. The CDR3 totals 16 residues. The germline V gene has CDR1 SGHRS and CDR2 YFSETQ. CDR3 sequence reads: CASTPGLMRDALTIYF.

This rearrangement joins TRBV6-6 to TRBJ2-7. The CDR3 has 11 residues. Germline V lookup: CDR1 MNHNY, CDR2 SVGAGI (reference sequence). CDR3 sequence: CASSSEFEQYF.

The chain is built from TRBV12-3 or TRBV12-4 and TRBJ2-5; TCRdb lists TRBD1, though no DNA is available to test this call. The CDR3 is 15 amino acids. CDR3 protein: CASSRPGTGVETQYF.

The chain carries TRBV6-4 and TRBJ2-1. The CDR3 has 15 amino acids. Germline CDR1 reads MRHNA; CDR2 reads SNTAGT. CDR3 residues: CASSDSQTRHNEQFF.

J is TRBJ2-7 and V is TRBV18; the D call from TCRdb, TRBD1, cannot be confirmed without DNA. This CDR3 has 14 amino acids. Germline-derived CDR1 and CDR2 are KGHSH and LQKENI. The CDR3: CASSPPWERNEQYF.

This sequence joins TRBV28 and TRBJ2-3; TCRdb indicates TRBD1, and absent DNA this call remains unverified. Looked up from germline, CDR1 is MDHEN and CDR2 is SYDVKM. The CDR3 loop spans 15 amino acids. The CDR3 loop reads CASSSRDRGRDTQYF.

The CDR3 region is CASMESSYNEQFF. The rearrangement joins TRBV7-2 to TRBJ2-1. Germline CDR1 reads SGHTA; CDR2 reads FQGNSA. This CDR3 has 13 residues.

The J gene is TRBJ2-1, the V gene TRBV6-2 or TRBV6-3. From germline, CDR1 is MNHEY and CDR2 SVGEGT. This CDR3 spans 16 amino acids. The CDR3 is CASRPGQLDTYNEQFF.

The gene calls are TRBV5-1 and TRBJ2-7; with no DNA, the TCRdb D assignment of TRBD1 cannot be verified. This CDR3 contains 15 residues. Germline values: CDR1 SGHRS, CDR2 YFSETQ. CDR3 sequence reads: CASSLGQGPGYEQYF. Full variable domain (remainder filled in from reference TRBV5-1 and TRBJ2-7): KAGVTQTPRYLIKTRGQQVTLSCSPISGHRSVSWYQQTPGQGLQFLFEYFSETQRNKGNFPGRFSGRQFSNSRSEMNVSTLELGDSALYLCASSLGQGPGYEQYFGPGTRLTVT.

V and J are TRBV4-2 and TRBJ2-7; the TCRdb D gene call, TRBD2, has no DNA to confirm it. The CDR3 contains 12 residues. Germline V CDR1 and CDR2: LGHNA, YNFKEQ. The chain's CDR3 is CASSQDASGRHF.

The V call is TRBV19, the J call TRBJ1-1; TCRdb picks TRBD1, but there is no DNA to check that call. The CDR3 totals 16 residues. Per germline, CDR1 LNHDA and CDR2 SQIVND (reference sequence). The CDR3: CASSTWMTGKNTEAFF.

The chain is built from TRBV5-1 and TRBJ1-4; absent DNA, TCRdb's TRBD1 call cannot be checked. The CDR3 is made up of 16 amino acids. Germline V gene lookup returns CDR1 SGHRS and CDR2 YFSETQ. The CDR3 reads CASSTVPGGTNEKLFF.

The V call is TRBV5-1, the J call TRBJ2-5. Per germline, CDR1 SGHRS and CDR2 YFSETQ. The CDR3 runs 13 residues. The CDR3: CASSLGGEETQYF.

The chain is built from TRBV9 and TRBJ2-3; there is no DNA to check the TCRdb D call of TRBD1. The CDR3 loop spans 15 amino acids. Germline V gives CDR1 SGDLS, CDR2 YYNGEE. The CDR3 protein is CASSPRQGNTDTQYF.

The rearrangement links TRBV13 to TRBJ2-7. CDR3 length: 13 amino acids. Germline CDR1 PRHDT, CDR2 FYEKMQ (reference sequence). The CDR3 loop is CASSFGRRYEQYF.

The rearrangement joins TRBV29-1 to TRBJ2-7; checking the TCRdb D call of TRBD1 is not possible without DNA. The germline gives CDR1 SQVTM, CDR2 ANQGSEA. The CDR3 is 13 residues long. The CDR3 protein is CSVGGLSTYEQYF.

The chain links TRBV29-1 to TRBJ1-1. CDR3 length: 13 residues. The germline CDR1 and CDR2 sequences are SQVTM and ANQGSEA. The chain's CDR3 is CSVDGGASSEAFF.

This chain uses TRBV30 with TRBJ1-5; no DNA is available, so the TRBD1 call from TCRdb remains unchecked. The CDR3 length is 15 residues. Germline CDR1 reads GTSNPN; CDR2 reads SVGIG (reference sequence). CDR3 sequence: CACGRSLRSNQPQHF.

The chain recombines TRBV2 with TRBJ2-3. Germline CDR1 SNHLY, CDR2 FYNNEI. This CDR3 is built from 13 residues. CDR3 in amino acids: CASSGGWGDTQYF. Using reference TRBV2 and TRBJ2-3 for the parts outside the CDR3, the full variable domain is EPEVTQTPSHQVTQMGQEVILRCVPISNHLYFYWYRQILGQKVEFLVSFYNNEISEKSEIFDDQFSVERPDGSNFTLKIRSTKLEDSAMYFCASSGGWGDTQYFGPGTRLTVL.